The present TCR beta chain was sequenced within a study of T cell responses to AZD1222 COVID-19 vaccine. Notes on the study in general: The reported proportion of spike-specific TCRs targeting unmutated variant regions was nearly half. Baseline testing showed seropositivity in only six AZD1222 recipients. Repertoire sampling occurred only after the peak T cell response. The breadth and depth of Spike-specific TCRs increased once two AZD1222 doses had been given.

TCRdb's copy holds only in-frame clones and misses some; the assay was immunoSEQ multiplex PCR. Among around 75,000 clones, 70% to 90% were seen once, and the ten largest hold 9% to 10%. The V gene's germline CDR1 is GTSNPN and CDR2 SVGIG (reference sequence). The CDR3 is 15 residues long. Trimming cost V 0 bases and J 8 bases; bases outside gene matches: 7. This clone was seen a few times. The antigen is undetermined. The material was peripheral blood, obtained 28 days after the second dose of the MenACWY control vaccine. This clonotype was obtained from an adult who received the MenACWY meningococcal vaccine as a control. This rearrangement joins TRBV30 to TRBJ1-4, with 9 bases lining up with TRBD1. CDR3 DNA: TGTGCCTGGAGTGTACCGGGGACAGGGAGAGAAAAACTGTTTTTT. It is translated as CAWSVPGTGREKLFF.